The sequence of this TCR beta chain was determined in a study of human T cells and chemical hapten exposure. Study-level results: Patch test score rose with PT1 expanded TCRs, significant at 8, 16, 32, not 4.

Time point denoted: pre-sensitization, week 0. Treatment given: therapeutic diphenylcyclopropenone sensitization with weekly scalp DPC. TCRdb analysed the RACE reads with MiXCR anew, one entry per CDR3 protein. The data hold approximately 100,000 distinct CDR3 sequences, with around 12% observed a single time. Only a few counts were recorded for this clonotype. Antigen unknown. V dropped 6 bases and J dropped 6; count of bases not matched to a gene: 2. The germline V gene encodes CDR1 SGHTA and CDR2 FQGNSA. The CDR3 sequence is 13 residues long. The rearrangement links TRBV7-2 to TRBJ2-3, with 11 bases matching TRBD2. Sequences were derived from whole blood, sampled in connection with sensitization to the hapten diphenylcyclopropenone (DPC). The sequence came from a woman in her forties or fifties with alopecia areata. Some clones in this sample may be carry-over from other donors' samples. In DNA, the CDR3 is TGTGCCAGCAGTCTAGCGGGAGGTGATACGCAGTATTTT. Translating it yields CASSLAGGDTQYF.